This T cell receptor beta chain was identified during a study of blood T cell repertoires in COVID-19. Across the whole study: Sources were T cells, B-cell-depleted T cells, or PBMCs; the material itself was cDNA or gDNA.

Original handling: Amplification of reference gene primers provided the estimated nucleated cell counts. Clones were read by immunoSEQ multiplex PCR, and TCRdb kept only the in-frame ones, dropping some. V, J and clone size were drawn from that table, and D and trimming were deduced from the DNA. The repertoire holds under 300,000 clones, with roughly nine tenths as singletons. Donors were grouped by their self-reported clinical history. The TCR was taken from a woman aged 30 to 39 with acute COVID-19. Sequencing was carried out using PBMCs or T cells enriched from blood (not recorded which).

DNA of the CDR3: TGTGCCAGCAGCTTAGACACGGGCACTGAAGCTTTCTTT. It codes for CASSLDTGTEAFF. V is TRBV7-8 and J is TRBJ1-1; D call uncertain. Germline V gives CDR1 SGHVS, CDR2 FQNEAQ. Trimming took 1 base from V and 4 from J, leaving 7 bases between them. The length of the CDR3 is 13 residues.